The source of this TCR beta chain is a study of early T cells in non-severe SARS-CoV-2 infection. Trimming left V 3 bases short and J 1 base short, with 6 bases between. CDR3 length: 14 residues. CDR1 and CDR2 from the germline V gene are LGHNT and FRNRAP. MiXCR, run by TCRdb on the 5' RACE reads, gives a single entry per CDR3 protein. The sample includes over 45,000 distinct CDR3 sequences, roughly 7.8% of them seen just once. The chain recombines TRBV12-5 with TRBJ2-2; D uncertain. This receptor was identified in an adult who was a healthcare worker with PCR-confirmed SARS-CoV-2 infection or an uninfected control (not recorded which). The starting material was whole blood, obtained at baseline. CDR3 sequence reads: CASGLLENTGELFF. The CDR3 bases are TGTGCTAGTGGTTTATTAGAGAACACCGGGGAGCTGTTTTTT.